A selection of T cell receptor beta chains follows, all from one sample in a study of CD8 T cells in ankylosing spondylitis. TCRdb reprocessed the 5' RACE reads via MiXCR and lists one record per CDR3 protein. The sample has 240,000 or so distinct CDR3 sequences, over 8.5% seen once; the top ten hold under 8%. What was sequenced was blood, either unsorted or a sorted T cell fraction (not recorded which). These receptors all come from a male donor with ankylosing spondylitis or in good health (not recorded which). The CDR3 runs from the conserved cysteine through the conserved F or W. The D gene is left open where the match is weak. Clone sizes are given selectively: once, few, many, or a class where the clone is expanded.

V gene: TRBV5-1; clone size: many; J gene: TRBJ1-1; D gene: NA; CDR3 protein: CASSFRGQGTEAFF; CDR3 DNA: TGCGCCAGCAGCTTCCGGGGGCAGGGGACTGAAGCTTTCTTT
V gene: TRBV5-1; clone size: many; J gene: TRBJ2-5; D gene: NA; CDR3 protein: CASSLALAIQETQYF; CDR3 DNA: TGCGCCAGCAGCTTGGCCCTAGCGATACAAGAGACCCAGTACTTC
V gene: TRBV11-2; clone size: many; J gene: TRBJ1-1; D gene: NA; CDR3 protein: CASSLLVSATEAFF; CDR3 DNA: TGTGCCAGCAGCTTATTAGTTTCGGCCACTGAAGCTTTCTTT
V gene: TRBV15; clone size: NA; J gene: TRBJ1-1; D gene: NA; CDR3 protein: CATRRVIGETEAFF; CDR3 DNA: TGTGCCACCAGACGGGTTATCGGGGAGACTGAAGCTTTCTTT
V gene: TRBV12-3/TRBV12-4; clone size: many; J gene: TRBJ1-5; D gene: NA; CDR3 protein: CASSHGTINQPQHF; CDR3 DNA: TGTGCCAGCAGCCACGGGACTATCAATCAGCCCCAGCATTTT
V gene: TRBV20-1; clone size: many; J gene: TRBJ2-5; D gene: NA; CDR3 protein: CSARDRVRGTETQYF; CDR3 DNA: TGCAGTGCTAGAGATCGTGTCAGGGGCACGGAGACCCAGTACTTC
V gene: TRBV5-1; clone size: many; J gene: TRBJ2-7; D gene: NA; CDR3 protein: CASSLRRTTEFTYEQYF; CDR3 DNA: TGCGCCAGCAGCTTGAGACGAACGACTGAATTTACCTACGAGCAGTACTTC
V gene: TRBV11-2; clone size: few; J gene: TRBJ1-1; D gene: NA; CDR3 protein: CASSSEGGTEAFF; CDR3 DNA: TGTGCCAGCAGCTCTGAAGGGGGTACTGAAGCTTTCTTT
V gene: TRBV7-6; clone size: many; J gene: TRBJ2-7; D gene: TRBD2; CDR3 protein: CASSSGLAGPEQYF; CDR3 DNA: TGTGCCAGCAGCTCGGGACTAGCGGGCCCCGAGCAGTACTTC
V gene: TRBV5-1; clone size: NA; J gene: TRBJ2-5; D gene: NA; CDR3 protein: CASSFDAAETQYF; CDR3 DNA: TGCGCCAGCAGCTTCGATGCCGCGGAGACCCAGTACTTC
V gene: TRBV5-1; clone size: many; J gene: TRBJ1-1; D gene: TRBD1; CDR3 protein: CASSSHLQGMNTEAFF; CDR3 DNA: TGCGCCAGCAGCTCCCATTTACAGGGGATGAACACTGAAGCTTTCTTT
V gene: TRBV3-1; clone size: NA; J gene: TRBJ1-4; D gene: NA; CDR3 protein: CASTPFGNRATNEKLFF; CDR3 DNA: TGTGCCAGCACGCCCTTTGGGAACAGGGCAACTAATGAAAAACTGTTTTTT
V gene: TRBV24-1; clone size: many; J gene: TRBJ2-2; D gene: TRBD1; CDR3 protein: CATAPQGAANTGELFF; CDR3 DNA: TGTGCCACAGCGCCCCAGGGGGCCGCGAACACCGGGGAGCTGTTTTTT
V gene: TRBV7-9; clone size: NA; J gene: TRBJ2-3; D gene: NA; CDR3 protein: CASSSPLLDLYF; CDR3 DNA: TGTGCCAGCAGCTCCCCACTTTTGGACTTGTATTTT
V gene: TRBV12-3/TRBV12-4; clone size: many; J gene: TRBJ2-3; D gene: TRBD2; CDR3 protein: CASSFRTSGSGADTQYF; CDR3 DNA: TGTGCCAGCAGTTTTCGGACTAGCGGGAGTGGCGCAGATACGCAGTATTTT
V gene: TRBV12-3/TRBV12-4; clone size: many; J gene: TRBJ1-2; D gene: NA; CDR3 protein: CASRVTDTLQTNYGYTF; CDR3 DNA: TGTGCCAGCAGGGTGACAGACACCCTCCAAACTAACTATGGCTACACCTTC
V gene: TRBV5-6; clone size: many; J gene: TRBJ2-7; D gene: TRBD1; CDR3 protein: CASSPGTANHEQYF; CDR3 DNA: TGTGCCAGCAGCCCCGGGACAGCGAACCACGAGCAGTACTTC
V gene: TRBV19; clone size: NA; J gene: TRBJ1-5; D gene: NA; CDR3 protein: CASRQPYSNQPQHF; CDR3 DNA: TGTGCCAGTCGGCAGCCGTATAGCAATCAGCCCCAGCATTTT
V gene: TRBV6-6; clone size: few; J gene: TRBJ2-1; D gene: NA; CDR3 protein: CASRGTEVDEQFF; CDR3 DNA: TGTGCCAGCCGCGGGACAGAGGTGGACGAGCAGTTCTTC
V gene: TRBV20-1; clone size: many; J gene: TRBJ2-7; D gene: NA; CDR3 protein: CSVGDYEQYF; CDR3 DNA: TGCAGCGTGGGCGACTACGAGCAGTACTTC
V gene: TRBV27; clone size: many; J gene: TRBJ2-6; D gene: NA; CDR3 protein: CASRPDSGANVLTF; CDR3 DNA: TGTGCCAGCAGACCGGACTCTGGGGCCAACGTCCTGACTTTC
V gene: TRBV20-1; clone size: many; J gene: TRBJ2-1; D gene: NA; CDR3 protein: CSARVLSSSSYNEQFF; CDR3 DNA: TGCAGTGCTAGAGTCCTGAGCTCGAGCTCCTACAATGAGCAGTTCTTC